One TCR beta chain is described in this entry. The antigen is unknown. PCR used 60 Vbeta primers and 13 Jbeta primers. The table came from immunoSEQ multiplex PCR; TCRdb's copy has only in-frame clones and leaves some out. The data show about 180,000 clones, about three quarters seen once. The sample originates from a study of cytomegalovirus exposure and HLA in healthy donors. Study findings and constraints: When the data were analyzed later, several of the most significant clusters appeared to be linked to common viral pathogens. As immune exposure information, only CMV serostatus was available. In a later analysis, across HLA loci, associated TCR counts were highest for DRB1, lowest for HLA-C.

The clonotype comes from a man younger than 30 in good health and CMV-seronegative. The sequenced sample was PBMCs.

CDR3 in amino acids: CASSLEPDLGSSYEQYF. The CDR3 DNA reads as TGTGCCAGCAGCTTAGAACCGGATTTGGGGAGCTCCTACGAGCAGTACTTC. The chain is built from TRBV7-8 and TRBJ2-7, with a possible D match to TRBD2 (5 bases). Per germline, CDR1 SGHVS and CDR2 FQNEAQ. CDR3 size: 17 residues. V was clipped by 1 base and J by 0 bases, with 16 bases between them. Using reference TRBV7-8 and TRBJ2-7 for the parts outside the CDR3, the full variable domain is GAGVSQSPRYKVAKRGQDVALRCDPISGHVSLFWYQQALGQGPEFLTYFQNEAQLDKSGLPSDRFFAERPEGSVSTLKIQRTQQEDSAVYLCASSLEPDLGSSYEQYFGPGTRLTVT.